This T cell receptor beta chain is drawn from a study of T cell responses to AZD1222 COVID-19 vaccine. This table comes from immunoSEQ multiplex PCR, and its TCRdb copy is limited to in-frame clones, with some not included. The sample lists 90,000 to 110,000 clones, 91% seen once, with 6% to 8% in the top ten. Germline V lookup: CDR1 MNHEY, CDR2 SVGAGI. This CDR3 is 12 amino acids long. The V end was cut by 7 bases, the J end by 3 bases, with 7 bases between. The J gene is TRBJ1-3, the V gene TRBV6-5; the D is unclear. Sequencing was performed on peripheral blood, taken on day 0 of AZD1222 vaccination. The clonotype was recovered from an adult in good health. CDR3 nucleotides: TGTGCCAGCACCGCCGATGGAAACACCATATATTTT. Encoded protein: CASTADGNTIYF.